Each of the 32 T cell receptor beta chains below was sequenced from the same sample in a study of cytomegalovirus exposure and HLA in healthy donors. With 60 Vbeta and 13 Jbeta primers, the PCR was carried out. Method: immunoSEQ multiplex PCR; TCRdb's copy keeps in-frame clones and lacks some. The sample holds some 110,000 clones, approximately 70% seen once. Material for sequencing was PBMCs. The receptors shown here come from a woman aged 25 to 39 in good health and CMV-seronegative.

CDR3 protein: CASSLRPGGGGSTDTQYF. The CDR3 DNA is TGTGCCAGCAGCTTAAGGCCGGGCGGGGGGGGTTCCACAGATACGCAGTATTTT. The chain carries TRBV7-3 and TRBJ2-3; 9 bases are shared with TRBD2. V lost 1 base and J lost 2; bases outside the gene matches: 10. Germline lookup yields CDR1 SGHTA and CDR2 FQGTGA. The CDR3 consists of 18 residues.

This clone was counted a single time. The V call is TRBV27, the J call TRBJ1-5, with D perhaps matching TRBD1 (6 bases). Germline CDR1 MNHEY, CDR2 SMNVEV (reference sequence). The CDR3 has 15 residues. Trimming cost V 6 bases and J 2 bases, with 14 bases left between them. The CDR3 DNA is TGTGCCAGCAGCCCAAACAGGGTCGGCAATCAGCCCCAGCATTTT. Translated, it gives CASSPNRVGNQPQHF.

The chain has TRBV5-1 and TRBJ2-1; 8 positions match TRBD2. CDR1 is SGHRS, CDR2 YFSETQ, per germline. Trimming took 1 base from V and 4 from J; bases not matched to a gene: 4. The CDR3 consists of 15 residues. CDR3 coding DNA: TGCGCCAGCAGCTTGTCGGGCGGGGGGTACAATGAGCAGTTCTTC. The encoded protein is CASSLSGGGYNEQFF.

V and J are TRBV18 and TRBJ2-7, with TRBD1 matching 8 bases. Germline lookup yields CDR1 KGHSH and CDR2 LQKENI. This CDR3 has 14 residues. V trimming: 4 bases; J trimming: 5 bases; junction bases outside the gene matches: 7. CDR3 DNA: TGTGCCAGCTCACAAGGACAGGGCAGTCACGAGCAGTACTTC. Encoded protein: CASSQGQGSHEQYF.

This clone was observed a few times. This rearrangement joins TRBV5-1 to TRBJ2-3; D is perhaps TRBD1 (6 bases). The V and J ends lost 0 bases and 6 bases respectively, with 11 bases between them. The CDR3 is made up of 14 amino acids. The V gene's germline CDR1 is SGHRS and CDR2 YFSETQ. The CDR3: CASSLVLQGDTQYF. The CDR3 DNA reads TGCGCCAGCAGCTTGGTCCTACAGGGCGATACGCAGTATTTT.

V gene TRBV5-1 combines with J gene TRBJ1-1, with D hard to call. From germline, CDR1 is SGHRS and CDR2 YFSETQ. The germline V and J ends were trimmed by 0 bases and 2 bases, with 17 bases remaining between them. The CDR3 sequence is 17 residues long. The CDR3 DNA sequence: TGCGCCAGCAGCTTGGGGGCAGGATCTACCCCTAACACTGAAGCTTTCTTT. Protein: CASSLGAGSTPNTEAFF.

The chain links TRBV18 to TRBJ2-1, with TRBD1 matching 11 bases. This CDR3 has 18 amino acids. Trimming removed 2 bases from V and 2 bases from J; junction bases left unmatched: 8. The germline V gene has CDR1 KGHSH and CDR2 LQKENI. The CDR3 nucleotides are TGTGCCAGCTCACCATATCTACAGGGACAGGGGGCCTACAATGAGCAGTTCTTC. It translates to CASSPYLQGQGAYNEQFF. The variable domain in full, completed from reference TRBV18 and TRBJ2-1, reads NAGVMQNPRHLVRRRGQEARLRCSPMKGHSHVYWYRQLPEEGLKFMVYLQKENIIDESGMPKERFSAEFPKEGPSILRIQQVVRGDSAAYFCASSPYLQGQGAYNEQFFGPGTRLTVL.

J is TRBJ1-1 and V is TRBV4-2; D might be TRBD1 (6 bases). The CDR3 contains 20 residues. CDR1 LGHNA and CDR2 YNFKEQ come from the germline V gene. V gave up 1 base and J gave up 0 bases, with 24 bases separating them. CDR3 in amino acids: CASSQALPGGQVGVNTEAFF. CDR3 coding DNA: TGTGCCAGCAGCCAAGCCCTCCCGGGGGGCCAAGTAGGGGTGAACACTGAAGCTTTCTTT.

The V call is TRBV9, the J call TRBJ2-5; 7 bases agree with TRBD2. The J call is in doubt because the DNA end fits TRBJ2-7 better. In germline, CDR1 is SGDLS, CDR2 YYNGEE. The CDR3 has 16 residues. The CDR3 region is CASSVGGVGGSYEQYF. CDR3 bases: TGTGCCAGCAGCGTAGGGGGAGTGGGCGGGAGCTACGAGCAGTACTTC.

J is TRBJ2-7 and V is TRBV29-1; 9 nucleotides align to TRBD1. This CDR3 region has 12 residues. Trimming cost V 6 bases and J 4 bases; bases outside gene matches: 4. The germline gives CDR1 SQVTM, CDR2 ANQGSEA. The CDR3 loop is CSVRQGVYEQYF. The CDR3 DNA follows: TGCAGCGTCCGACAGGGGGTGTACGAGCAGTACTTC.

The CDR3 region is CASSQAFKESGANVLTF. For the CDR3, the DNA is TGCGCCAGCAGCCAAGCCTTTAAGGAGTCTGGGGCCAACGTCCTGACTTTC. The rearrangement uses TRBV4-1 and TRBJ2-6; D remains unclear. The CDR3 totals 17 residues. Trimming shortened V by 1 base and J by 1 base, and 11 bases separated the two germline ends. Germline values: CDR1 MGHRA, CDR2 YSYEKL.

V gene TRBV29-1 combines with J gene TRBJ1-6; 7 bases line up with TRBD1. This CDR3 region has 15 residues. The V gene's germline CDR1 is SQVTM and CDR2 ANQGSEA. The junction had 7 bases not matched to a gene; V was cut back by 8 bases and J by 0 bases. CDR3 coding DNA: TGCAGCCTCAGAGGGGACAGCTCCTATAATTCACCCCTCCACTTT. Protein sequence: CSLRGDSSYNSPLHF.

CDR3 sequence: CASSEEVLVANTGELFF. The CDR3 bases are TGTGCCAGCAGTGAAGAGGTTTTGGTAGCAAACACCGGGGAGCTGTTTTTT. The chain combines TRBV25-1 with TRBJ2-2, with D uncertain. Trimming cost V 2 bases and J 2 bases, with 15 bases left between them. This CDR3 comprises 17 residues. The germline CDR1 and CDR2 sequences are MGHDK and SYGVNS. Complete variable domain (other parts from reference TRBV25-1 and TRBJ2-2): EADIYQTPRYLVIGTGKKITLECSQTMGHDKMYWYQQDPGMELHLIHYSYGVNSTEKGDLSSESTVSRIRTEHFPLTLESARPSHTSQYLCASSEEVLVANTGELFFGEGSRLTVL.

The chain combines TRBV11-2 with TRBJ1-2; D call uncertain. V was cut by 3 bases and J by 7 bases, with 6 bases left in between. This CDR3 has 11 amino acids. Germline V gene data show CDR1 as SGHAT and CDR2 as FQNNGV. The CDR3 DNA reads TGTGCCAGCAGCTTTAATCTTGGCTACACCTTC. It specifies CASSFNLGYTF.

The rearrangement uses TRBV7-6 and TRBJ2-1; 8 bases are a match to TRBD2. The junction had 16 bases not matched to a gene; V was cut back by 5 bases and J by 1 base. The CDR3 runs 19 residues. The germline V gene has CDR1 SGHVS and CDR2 FNYEAQ. In nucleotides, the CDR3 is TGTGCCAGCAGCCCAGAGAGGACTAGCTTTATGGCGTCCTACAATGAGCAGTTCTTC. It yields the protein CASSPERTSFMASYNEQFF. The whole variable domain, filled in from reference TRBV7-6 and TRBJ2-1, reads GAGVSQSPRYKVTKRGQDVALRCDPISGHVSLYWYRQALGQGPEFLTYFNYEAQQDKSGLPNDRFSAERPEGSISTLTIQRTEQRDSAMYRCASSPERTSFMASYNEQFFGPGTRLTVL.

The rearrangement joins TRBV10-2 to TRBJ1-1, with unresolved D. Germline loops: CDR1 WSHSY, CDR2 SAAADI. Trimming removed 7 bases from V and 5 bases from J, with 11 bases in between. This CDR3 comprises 12 residues. The CDR3 region has the DNA TGCGCCAGCATGGCGGCGGATACTGAAGCTTTCTTT. It encodes CASMAADTEAFF.

The chain is built from TRBV7-8 and TRBJ1-2; 7 bases map to TRBD1. CDR1 and CDR2 from the germline V gene are SGHVS and FQNEAQ. The ends lost 5 bases at V and 7 bases at J; junction bases unmatched: 13. The CDR3 loop spans 15 amino acids. The CDR3 sequence: CASSTYDREVSGYTF. The CDR3 region has the DNA TGTGCCAGCAGCACTTATGACAGGGAGGTATCTGGCTACACCTTC.

The gene calls are TRBV7-2 and TRBJ1-4, with D possibly TRBD1 on 5 matching bases. Germline V gives CDR1 SGHTA, CDR2 FQGNSA. CDR3 length: 15 residues. V was cut by 4 bases and J by 6 bases, with 15 bases left in between. The CDR3 sequence is CASSSRLGPDEKLFF. Written as DNA, the CDR3 is TGTGCCAGCAGCTCCCGGTTGGGGCCCGATGAAAAACTGTTTTTT. The entire variable domain, with the rest obtained from reference TRBV7-2 and TRBJ1-4, is as follows: GAGVSQSPSNKVTEKGKDVELRCDPISGHTALYWYRQSLGQGLEFLIYFQGNSAPDKSGLPSDRFSAERTGGSVSTLTIQRTQQEDSAVYLCASSSRLGPDEKLFFGSGTQLSVL.

The chain uses TRBV27 and TRBJ2-1; TRBD1 is a possible D gene (6 bases). V was cut by 3 bases and J by 7 bases, with 13 bases left in between. The CDR3 has 14 amino acids. Germline assignment: CDR1 MNHEY and CDR2 SMNVEV (reference sequence). This chain's CDR3 is CASSFGSGTNEQFF. The CDR3 DNA reads as TGTGCCAGCAGTTTTGGGTCCGGGACAAATGAGCAGTTCTTC.

The chain carries TRBV28 and TRBJ1-1, with D hard to call. V gave up 5 bases and J gave up 7 bases, with 11 bases separating them. Per germline, CDR1 MDHEN and CDR2 SYDVKM. The CDR3 sequence is 12 residues long. The CDR3 protein is CASSRLRGEAFF. The CDR3 region has the DNA TGTGCCAGCAGTCGACTACGGGGTGAAGCTTTCTTT.

The gene calls are TRBV13 and TRBJ2-7; the D is unclear. The CDR3 has 13 amino acids. The V gene lost 5 bases and the J gene lost 7 bases, with 15 bases spanning the gap. Germline V lookup: CDR1 PRHDT, CDR2 FYEKMQ (reference sequence). DNA of the CDR3: TGTGCCAGCAGCGCCATGCCGGTAGAGGAGCAGTACTTC. Translation gives CASSAMPVEEQYF.

This clone was seen more than once but under ten times. DNA for the CDR3: TGTGCCAGCATCGCAGGGGGTGCCGAGACCCAGTACTTC. Encoded protein: CASIAGGAETQYF. The chain links TRBV6-5 to TRBJ2-5, with TRBD1 matching over 7 bases. The CDR3 contains 13 residues. The V segment lost 7 bases and the J segment 5 bases; nucleotides outside the gene matches: 7. The germline gives CDR1 MNHEY, CDR2 SVGAGI.

This chain connects TRBV29-1 to TRBJ2-3; perhaps TRBD2 as D (7 bases). Germline V gene sequence: CDR1 SQVTM, CDR2 ANQGSEA. Trimming shortened V by 0 bases and J by 0 bases, and 10 bases separated the two germline ends. This CDR3 contains 15 residues. The CDR3 loop is CSVEDGGLSTDTQYF. Here the CDR3 DNA reads TGCAGCGTTGAAGACGGGGGGCTGAGCACAGATACGCAGTATTTT.

The V gene is TRBV2, the J gene TRBJ1-2; 7 bases are a match to TRBD1. This CDR3 contains 14 residues. The V gene end was trimmed by 5 bases and the J gene end by 5 bases; junction bases not matched to a gene: 8. Germline CDR1 is SNHLY and CDR2 is FYNNEI. The CDR3 nucleotides are TGTGCCAGCAGTTACGGACAGGATATTTATGGCTACACCTTC. Translation gives CASSYGQDIYGYTF.

The rearrangement uses TRBV30 and TRBJ2-1; TRBD2 matches at 11 bases. Germline V gene lookup returns CDR1 GTSNPN and CDR2 SVGIG (reference sequence). There are 18 residues in the CDR3. V shed 2 bases and J 7 bases; nucleotides not matched to a gene: 16. In nucleotides, the CDR3 is TGTGCCTGGAGTCCCACTTTAATAGCGGGAGGGCCTGCGAATGAGCAGTTCTTC. Residues: CAWSPTLIAGGPANEQFF. Complete variable domain (other parts from reference TRBV30 and TRBJ2-1): SQTIHQWPATLVQPVGSPLSLECTVEGTSNPNLYWYRQAAGRGLQLLFYSVGIGQISSEVPQNLSASRPQDRQFILSSKKLLLSDSGFYLCAWSPTLIAGGPANEQFFGPGTRLTVL.

V is TRBV5-1 and J is TRBJ1-2; possible D gene TRBD1, 6 bases. Germline V gene data show CDR1 as SGHRS and CDR2 as YFSETQ. The CDR3 is 15 residues long. Trimming stripped 0 bases from V and 8 bases from J, with 17 bases between. CDR3 bases: TGCGCCAGCAGCTTGGGCGGAACAGGGTCGGGCGGCTACACCTTC. It yields the protein CASSLGGTGSGGYTF.

This sequence joins TRBV6-5 and TRBJ2-7; 7 bases map to TRBD2. The CDR3 is 15 residues long. Per the germline V gene, CDR1 is MNHEY and CDR2 is SVGAGI. The ends lost 0 bases at V and 0 bases at J; junction bases unmatched: 2. This chain's CDR3 is CASSYSGGSSYEQYF. The CDR3 DNA sequence: TGTGCCAGCAGTTACTCTGGCGGGAGCTCCTACGAGCAGTACTTC.

The V gene is TRBV7-8, the J gene TRBJ1-2; 7 bases agree with TRBD1. V dropped 2 bases and J dropped 4; count of bases not matched to a gene: 10. CDR3 length: 16 amino acids. Germline CDR1 reads SGHVS; CDR2 reads FQNEAQ. The CDR3 DNA follows: TGTGCCAGCAGCTTACTGGGGGACAGTGTCCTCTATGGCTACACCTTC. This encodes CASSLLGDSVLYGYTF.

The chain joins TRBV6-1 to TRBJ1-5; D gene unclear. The CDR3 is made up of 14 amino acids. CDR1 and CDR2 from the germline V gene are MNHNS and SASEGT. V was cut by 5 bases and J by 5 bases, with 13 bases left in between. For the CDR3, the DNA is TGTGCCAGCAGTCCTACAGACCTTTATCAGCCCCAGCATTTT. As protein: CASSPTDLYQPQHF.

In nucleotides, the CDR3 is TGCGCCAGCAGCTTGGGCGGACAGGGGAACTATGGCTACACCTTC. This gives the protein CASSLGGQGNYGYTF. The chain joins TRBV5-1 to TRBJ1-2; 9 positions agree with TRBD1. The V segment lost 0 bases and the J segment 2 bases; nucleotides outside the gene matches: 2. The CDR3 totals 15 residues. CDR1 is SGHRS and CDR2 is YFSETQ in the germline V gene.

This rearrangement joins TRBV7-9 to TRBJ1-1; 7 positions agree with TRBD1. CDR3 length equals 14 residues. Unmatched junction bases numbered 7, after V lost 8 bases and J lost 1 base. Germline loops: CDR1 SEHNR, CDR2 FQNEAQ (reference sequence). CDR3 protein: CASSMGTANTEAFF. CDR3 nucleotide sequence: TGTGCCAGCTCAATGGGGACAGCGAACACTGAAGCTTTCTTT.

V usage is TRBV4-3 and J usage is TRBJ1-2; no reliable D call. V was trimmed by 1 base and J by 4 bases, leaving 13 bases between them. Germline CDR1 reads LGHNA; CDR2 reads YSLEER. The CDR3 sequence is 15 residues long. CDR3 protein: CASSQGGQALYGYTF. The DNA of the CDR3 is TGCGCCAGCAGCCAAGGAGGGCAGGCCCTCTATGGCTACACCTTC.